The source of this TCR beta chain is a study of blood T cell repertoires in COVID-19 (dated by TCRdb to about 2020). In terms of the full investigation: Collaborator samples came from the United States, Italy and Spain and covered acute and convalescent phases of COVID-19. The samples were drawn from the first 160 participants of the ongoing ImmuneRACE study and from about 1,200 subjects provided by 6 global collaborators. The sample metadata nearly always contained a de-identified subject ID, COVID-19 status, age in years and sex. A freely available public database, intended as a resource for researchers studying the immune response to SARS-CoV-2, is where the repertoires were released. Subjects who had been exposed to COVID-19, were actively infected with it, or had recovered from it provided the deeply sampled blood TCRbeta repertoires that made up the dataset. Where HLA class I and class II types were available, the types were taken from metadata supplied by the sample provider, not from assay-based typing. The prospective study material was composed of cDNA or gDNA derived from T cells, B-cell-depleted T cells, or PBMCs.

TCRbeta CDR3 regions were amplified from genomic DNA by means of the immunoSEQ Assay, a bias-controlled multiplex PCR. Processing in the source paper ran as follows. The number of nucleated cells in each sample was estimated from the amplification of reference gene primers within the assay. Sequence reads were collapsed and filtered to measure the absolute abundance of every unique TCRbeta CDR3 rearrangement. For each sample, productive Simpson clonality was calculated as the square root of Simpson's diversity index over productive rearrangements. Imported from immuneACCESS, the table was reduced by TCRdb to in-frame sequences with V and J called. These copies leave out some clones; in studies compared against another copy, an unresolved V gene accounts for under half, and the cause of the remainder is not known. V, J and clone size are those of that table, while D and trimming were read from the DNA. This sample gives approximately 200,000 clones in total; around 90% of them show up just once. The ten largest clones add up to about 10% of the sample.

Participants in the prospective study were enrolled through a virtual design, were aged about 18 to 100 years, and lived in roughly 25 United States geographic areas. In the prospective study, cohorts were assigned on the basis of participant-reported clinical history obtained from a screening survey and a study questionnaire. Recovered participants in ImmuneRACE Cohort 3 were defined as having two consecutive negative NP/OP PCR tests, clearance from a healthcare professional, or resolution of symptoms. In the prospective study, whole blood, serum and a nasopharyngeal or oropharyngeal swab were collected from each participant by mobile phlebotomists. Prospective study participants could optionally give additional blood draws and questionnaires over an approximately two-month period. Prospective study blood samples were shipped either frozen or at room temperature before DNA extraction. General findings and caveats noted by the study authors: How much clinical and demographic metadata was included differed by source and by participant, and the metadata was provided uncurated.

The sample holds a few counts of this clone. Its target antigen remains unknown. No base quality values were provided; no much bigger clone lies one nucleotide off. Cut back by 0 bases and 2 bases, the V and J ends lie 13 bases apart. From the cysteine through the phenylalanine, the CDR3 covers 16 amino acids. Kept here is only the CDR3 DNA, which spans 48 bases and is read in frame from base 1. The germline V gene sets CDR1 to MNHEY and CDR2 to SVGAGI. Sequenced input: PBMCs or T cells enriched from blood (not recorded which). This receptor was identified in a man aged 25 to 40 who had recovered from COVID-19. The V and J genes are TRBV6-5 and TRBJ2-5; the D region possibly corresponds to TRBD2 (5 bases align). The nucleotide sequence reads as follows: TGTGCCAGCAGTTACTCGATCACTAGAGGGCAAGAGACCCAGTACTTC. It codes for CASSYSITRGQETQYF.